This T cell receptor beta chain was found in a study of neoadjuvant anti-PD-1 for oral cavity cancer. Produced via immunoSEQ multiplex PCR; TCRdb's table is partial and in-frame only. The top ten clones hold roughly 15% of a sample with about 25,000 clones, 27% of them seen once. The table lists this clone with a few counts. This CDR3 is 15 amino acids long. Germline-derived CDR1 and CDR2 are SGDLS and YYNGEE. After removal of 3 bases from V and 6 bases from J, the junction contained 5 bases not matched to a gene. Specified time point: after neoadjuvant nivolumab, at surgical resection. The chain employs TRBV9 and TRBJ1-5, with 11 bases lining up with TRBD1. This sample comprised tumor tissue, obtained after nivolumab (anti-PD-1) treatment. The receptor comes from a person aged 35-79 years with oral cavity squamous cell carcinoma. As DNA, the CDR3 is TGTGCCAGCAGCGCCGGACAGGGGGCTATTCAGCCCCAGCATTTT. It encodes CASSAGQGAIQPQHF.